This TCR beta chain derives from a study of blood T cell repertoires in COVID-19. Germline-derived CDR1 and CDR2 are KGHSH and LQKENI. CDR3 length equals 12 residues. V was pared by 5 bases and J by 5 bases, with 0 bases of the junction left unmatched. A word on this clone: At the DNA level, this CDR3 is encoded by other sequences in the same sample as well.

Data came from immunoSEQ multiplex PCR; TCRdb stores just in-frame clones and leaves some out. The sample has approximately 210,000 clones, around four fifths seen once. The chain links TRBV18 to TRBJ1-5; 7 positions match TRBD1. The clonotype originates from a woman aged 45-65 years with active or convalescent COVID-19. Sequencing was done on a sample of peripheral blood. In DNA form, the CDR3 reads TGTGCCAGCTCAACAGGGGATCAGCCCCAGCATTTT. Its translation: CASSTGDQPQHF. Looking up the rest from reference TRBV18 and TRBJ1-5 gives the full variable domain: NAGVMQNPRHLVRRRGQEARLRCSPMKGHSHVYWYRQLPEEGLKFMVYLQKENIIDESGMPKERFSAEFPKEGPSILRIQQVVRGDSAAYFCASSTGDQPQHFGDGTRLSIL.